These 24 T cell receptor beta chains came from one sample sequenced in a study of somatic mutations in cytotoxic T cells in rheumatoid arthritis (dated by TCRdb to the late 2010s). The library was obtained by the immunoSEQ multiplex PCR assay. TCRdb stores this immuneACCESS table with in-frame sequences only. Part of the clones is absent; in the studies checked, under half of the shortfall reflects unresolved V genes, and no reason is known for the rest. The sample has approximately 7,900 clones on record, around 75% of them singletons. The ten most abundant clones make up over 35% of the sample. The specimen was CD8+ T cells sorted from blood. These receptors all come from an adult with rheumatoid arthritis.

This clone was seen only a few times. The chain recombines TRBV5-5 with TRBJ1-1; D gene ambiguous. The CDR3 loop spans 17 amino acids. V was shortened by 3 bases and J by 6 bases, with 24 bases between the two germline ends. Per the germline V gene, CDR1 is SGHKS and CDR2 is YYEKEE (reference sequence). CDR3 coding DNA: TGTGCCAGCAGCTCCTGGCCAGAGGAATCGGGTAACGCTGAAGCTTTCTTT. This gives the protein CASSSWPEESGNAEAFF.

The chain recombines TRBV9 with TRBJ2-3; 7 nucleotides align to TRBD1. CDR1 is SGDLS and CDR2 is YYNGEE in the germline V gene. The length of the CDR3 is 15 residues. V lost 5 bases and J lost 2; bases outside the gene matches: 8. The CDR3 sequence is CASRPTGANTDTQYF. The CDR3 DNA reads TGTGCCAGCAGACCTACAGGGGCGAACACAGATACGCAGTATTTT.

The V call is TRBV28, the J call TRBJ2-1; 10 nucleotides agree with TRBD2. With 5 bases clipped from V and 6 bases from J, the junction kept 13 bases outside the gene matches. The CDR3 spans 17 residues. The germline gives CDR1 MDHEN, CDR2 SYDVKM. The CDR3 reads CASSTPQAGGSRNEQFF. The CDR3 DNA sequence: TGTGCCAGCAGTACCCCTCAAGCGGGAGGGTCTCGCAATGAGCAGTTCTTC.

This chain joins TRBV19 and TRBJ1-1; D ambiguous. Germline V gene sequence: CDR1 LNHDA, CDR2 SQIVND (reference sequence). Trimming removed 6 bases from V and 4 bases from J, with 12 bases in between. The CDR3 runs 13 residues. This CDR3 is CASRDSGTTEAFF. The CDR3 DNA reads TGTGCCAGTAGGGATTCCGGAACCACTGAAGCTTTCTTT.

V and J are TRBV28 and TRBJ2-5, with 7 positions matching TRBD2. Trimming removed 7 bases from V and 9 bases from J; junction bases left unmatched: 17. Germline CDR1 is MDHEN and CDR2 is SYDVKM. The CDR3 is 15 amino acids. The CDR3: CASTHRASGLIPQYF. The CDR3 region has the DNA TGTGCCAGCACCCATAGGGCTAGCGGACTTATTCCCCAGTACTTC.

By its share, this clone is large. The V gene is TRBV4-2, the J gene TRBJ1-1, with a tentative D call TRBD1 (5 bases). The CDR3 extends over 14 amino acids. Between the trimmed V and J ends, which lost 5 bases and 5 bases, there was a span of 15 bases. Germline V gene sequence: CDR1 LGHNA, CDR2 YNFKEQ. CDR3 DNA: TGTGCCAGCAGCGCTCGCTCGGAGGGGACTGAAGCTTTCTTT. Protein: CASSARSEGTEAFF.

V usage is TRBV29-1 and J usage is TRBJ2-6; D perhaps matches TRBD1 (5 bases). Germline loops: CDR1 SQVTM, CDR2 ANQGSEA. The CDR3 is 13 amino acids. Trimming stripped 4 bases from V and 2 bases from J, with 6 bases between. CDR3 amino acids: CSVAGTGANVLTF. The CDR3, as DNA: TGCAGCGTTGCAGGGACTGGGGCCAACGTCCTGACTTTC.

This clone was seen a few times. CDR3 in DNA: TGTGCCAGCAGCTTACTAGCGGGAGATTACGAGCAGTACTTC. As protein: CASSLLAGDYEQYF. The V and J genes are TRBV27 and TRBJ2-7; TRBD2 agrees at 11 bases. CDR3 size: 14 residues. CDR1 is MNHEY and CDR2 is SMNVEV in the germline V gene (reference sequence). V lost 6 bases to trimming and J lost 4 bases; unmatched junction nucleotides: 5.

The chain joins TRBV7-8 to TRBJ1-4, with 7 bases that match TRBD1. This CDR3 has 13 residues. Looked up from germline, CDR1 is SGHVS and CDR2 is FQNEAQ. After removal of 3 bases from V and 8 bases from J, the junction contained 3 bases not matched to a gene. CDR3 sequence: CASSFSTGEKLFF. As DNA, the CDR3 is TGTGCCAGCAGCTTTTCGACAGGGGAAAAACTGTTTTTT.

A remark on this clone: The junction differs from germline at one of its ends, possibly a read error. The chain recombines TRBV7-7 with TRBJ2-2; D is uncertain. CDR1 SSHAT and CDR2 FNYEAQ come from the germline V gene (reference sequence). CDR3 length: 15 amino acids. The CDR3, as DNA: TGTGCTAGCAGCTTAGCCGACCCGAACACCGGGGAGCTGTTTTTT. Translating it yields CASSLADPNTGELFF.

The chain links TRBV25-1 to TRBJ2-5; tentative D call: TRBD2 (6 bases). Trimming cost V 6 bases and J 4 bases, with 12 bases left between them. The V gene's germline CDR1 is MGHDK and CDR2 SYGVNS. The CDR3 loop spans 13 amino acids. The CDR3 is CASRGLQGETQYF. DNA of the CDR3: TGTGCCAGCAGGGGACTCCAGGGAGAGACCCAGTACTTC.

CDR3 sequence: CASSPTGGGTEAFF. The DNA of the CDR3 is TGTGCCAGCAGTCCCACAGGGGGCGGGACTGAAGCTTTCTTT. The rearrangement joins TRBV27 to TRBJ1-1, with 9 bases matching TRBD1. This CDR3 has 14 residues. V lost 5 bases, J lost 5 bases, and 6 bases stayed unmatched. Germline assignment: CDR1 MNHEY and CDR2 SMNVEV (reference sequence).

V is TRBV28 and J is TRBJ2-5, with TRBD2 as a possible D gene (6 bases). Germline CDR1 MDHEN, CDR2 SYDVKM. The length of the CDR3 is 14 residues. The V end lost 6 bases, the J end lost 5 bases, and 16 bases lay between the germline ends. This CDR3 reads CASSPLRDVETQYF. In DNA, the CDR3 is TGTGCCAGCAGCCCTCTGCGGGACGTGGAGACCCAGTACTTC.

Within the sample, this clone is medium-sized. This chain joins TRBV28 and TRBJ1-4; D is ambiguous. Germline CDR1 reads MDHEN; CDR2 reads SYDVKM. The CDR3 is made up of 15 amino acids. V was cut by 6 bases and J by 5 bases, with 16 bases left in between. CDR3 sequence reads: CASSTSSGPNEKLFF. The CDR3 nucleotides read TGTGCCAGCAGCACGTCCTCCGGCCCAAATGAAAAACTGTTTTTT.

This chain connects TRBV30 to TRBJ2-3; a weak D match, TRBD2 (6 bases). The germline CDR1 and CDR2 sequences are GTSNPN and SVGIG (reference sequence). V was pared by 0 bases and J by 1 base, with 8 bases between. The CDR3 sequence is 14 residues long. Written as DNA, the CDR3 is TGTGCCTGGAGTGTATCGGGGGGCACAGATACGCAGTATTTT. Translation gives CAWSVSGGTDTQYF.

V usage is TRBV5-6 and J usage is TRBJ2-1, with D perhaps matching TRBD2 (6 bases). CDR1 is SGHDT and CDR2 is YYEEEE in the germline V gene. The V end was cut by 3 bases, the J end by 8 bases, with 21 bases between. This CDR3 contains 16 residues. DNA of the CDR3: TGTGCCAGCAGCTCTAGTTGGGTACGGGGGATGGATGAGCAGTTCTTC. It encodes CASSSSWVRGMDEQFF.

The chain joins TRBV9 to TRBJ2-1; D may correspond to TRBD1 or TRBD2 (6 bases each). Germline V gene lookup returns CDR1 SGDLS and CDR2 YYNGEE. The CDR3 is 14 residues long. Trimming left V 3 bases short and J 10 bases short, with 17 bases between. The CDR3, as DNA: TGTGCCAGCAGCGAAGGGGACGGGGGCAGGGAGCAGTTCTTC. It is translated as CASSEGDGGREQFF.

This rearrangement joins TRBV28 to TRBJ2-7; D remains ambiguous. The CDR3 loop spans 11 amino acids. Germline V gene data show CDR1 as MDHEN and CDR2 as SYDVKM. V was trimmed by 10 bases and J by 4 bases, leaving 11 bases between them. CDR3 bases: TGTGCCACCGCCGAATTGTACGAGCAGTACTTC. Protein: CATAELYEQYF.

This rearrangement joins TRBV6-1 to TRBJ1-5; D might be TRBD1 (5 bases). This CDR3 has 12 residues. Germline lookup yields CDR1 MNHNS and CDR2 SASEGT. V dropped 8 bases and J dropped 6 bases, with 11 bases sitting between them. The CDR3 spells CASSGRAQPQHF. The CDR3, as DNA: TGTGCCAGCTCCGGCAGGGCTCAGCCCCAGCATTTT.

This chain joins TRBV7-9 and TRBJ1-2; 8 bases match TRBD1. Trimming took 6 bases from V and 0 from J; bases not matched to a gene: 3. Germline values: CDR1 SEHNR, CDR2 FQNEAQ (reference sequence). This CDR3 comprises 14 residues. The CDR3 DNA is TGTGCCAGCAGGATGACAGGGGCTAACTATGGCTACACCTTC. Encoded protein: CASRMTGANYGYTF.

The V gene is TRBV27, the J gene TRBJ1-2; 11 bases are shared with TRBD1. The CDR3 runs to 15 residues. The germline V gene encodes CDR1 MNHEY and CDR2 SMNVEV (reference sequence). The ends lost 5 bases at V and 5 bases at J; junction bases unmatched: 7. Written as DNA, the CDR3 is TGTGCCAGCAGTGCCGGGACAGGGGGTCTGTATGGCTACACCTTC. The encoded protein is CASSAGTGGLYGYTF.

This clone was seen a handful of times. The chain carries TRBV6-1 and TRBJ1-5; possible D gene TRBD1, 5 bases. Germline V lookup: CDR1 MNHNS, CDR2 SASEGT. The CDR3 has 13 amino acids. The germline V and J ends were trimmed by 8 bases and 7 bases, with 15 bases remaining between them. CDR3 nucleotides: TGTGCCAGCGGGGACGGCGGGATGCAGCCCCAGCATTTT. This codes for CASGDGGMQPQHF.

The genes are TRBV30 and TRBJ2-5; D remains unclear. Germline CDR1 is GTSNPN and CDR2 is SVGIG (reference sequence). V was clipped by 6 bases and J by 0 bases, with 23 bases between them. The CDR3 is 17 residues long. The CDR3 here is CACSRPPIEGNQETQYF. The CDR3 DNA sequence: TGTGCCTGCTCTCGTCCTCCGATTGAAGGGAACCAAGAGACCCAGTACTTC.

The chain combines TRBV5-1 with TRBJ2-7, with D possibly matching TRBD2 (6 bases). Trimming cost V 5 bases and J 5 bases, with 8 bases left between them. This CDR3 region has 11 residues. CDR1 is SGHRS and CDR2 is YFSETQ in the germline V gene. The CDR3 loop reads CASREGNEQYF. CDR3 in DNA: TGCGCCAGCAGGGAGGGAAACGAGCAGTACTTC. Based on the CDR3 plus reference TRBV5-1 and TRBJ2-7, the full variable domain is KAGVTQTPRYLIKTRGQQVTLSCSPISGHRSVSWYQQTPGQGLQFLFEYFSETQRNKGNFPGRFSGRQFSNSRSEMNVSTLELGDSALYLCASREGNEQYFGPGTRLTVT.